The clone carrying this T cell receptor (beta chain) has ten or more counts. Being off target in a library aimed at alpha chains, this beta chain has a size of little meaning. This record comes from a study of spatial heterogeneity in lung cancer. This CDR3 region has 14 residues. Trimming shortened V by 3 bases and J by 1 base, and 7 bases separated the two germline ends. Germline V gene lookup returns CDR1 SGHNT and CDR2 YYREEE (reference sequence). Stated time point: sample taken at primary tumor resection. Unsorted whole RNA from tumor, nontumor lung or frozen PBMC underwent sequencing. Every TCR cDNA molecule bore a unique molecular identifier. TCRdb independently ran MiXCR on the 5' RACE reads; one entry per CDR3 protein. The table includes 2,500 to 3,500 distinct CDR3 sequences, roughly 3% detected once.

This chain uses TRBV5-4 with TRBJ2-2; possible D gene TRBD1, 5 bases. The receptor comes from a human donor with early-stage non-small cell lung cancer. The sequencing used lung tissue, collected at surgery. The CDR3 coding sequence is TGTGCCAGCAGCTGGACACAGAACACCGGGGAGCTGTTTTTT. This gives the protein CASSWTQNTGELFF.